One sample yielded the 29 T cell receptor beta chains listed below, sequenced in a study of identical twins' blood T cells. Via MiXCR, TCRdb re-called the 5' RACE reads, giving one row per CDR3 protein. The table includes hundreds of thousands of distinct CDR3 sequences, 28% detected once. The sequencing input was PBMCs. The receptors derive from a woman aged 18-50 years in good health.

The V and J genes are TRBV19 and TRBJ2-5; 9 bases are shared with TRBD2. Trimming at V came to 3 bases and at J to 5 bases, leaving 10 bases not matched to a gene. The CDR3 has 16 residues. Per the germline V gene, CDR1 is LNHDA and CDR2 is SQIVND (reference sequence). CDR3: CASSMFSGGRWETQYF. In nucleotides, the CDR3 is TGTGCCAGTAGTATGTTTAGCGGGGGACGGTGGGAGACCCAGTACTTC.

The V gene is TRBV2, the J gene TRBJ2-1; 13 bases fit TRBD2. In germline, CDR1 is SNHLY, CDR2 FYNNEI. The CDR3 extends over 14 amino acids. Trimming cost V 10 bases and J 6 bases; bases outside gene matches: 6. The CDR3, as DNA: TGTGCCAAACCTGGACTAGCGGGAGTCAATGAGCAGTTCTTC. This translates into CAKPGLAGVNEQFF.

The rearrangement uses TRBV6-2 or TRBV6-3 and TRBJ2-2; 9 nucleotides agree with TRBD2. V was pared by 5 bases and J by 3 bases, with 7 bases of the junction left unmatched. The CDR3 is 16 amino acids. Germline CDR1 reads MNHEY; CDR2 reads SVGEGT. Written as DNA, the CDR3 is TGTGCCAGCAGTGTTAGCGGGAGACCGGACACCGGGGAGCTGTTTTTT. The encoded protein is CASSVSGRPDTGELFF.

The chain recombines TRBV7-9 with TRBJ2-3, with 8 bases fitting TRBD2. There are 16 residues in the CDR3. The germline V gene has CDR1 SEHNR and CDR2 FQNEAQ (reference sequence). V was pared by 5 bases and J by 2 bases, with 9 bases of the junction left unmatched. CDR3 residues: CASSQTSGDHTDTQYF. The CDR3 bases are TGTGCCAGCAGCCAAACTAGCGGAGATCACACAGATACGCAGTATTTT.

A note on this clonotype: An end of the junction differs from the germline gene, which may be a read error. For the CDR3, the DNA is TGTGCCGGCAGCGTAGGAGGGACAGCTTCCTACGAGCAGTACTTC. Amino acid sequence: CAGSVGGTASYEQYF. The V and J genes are TRBV9 and TRBJ2-7; D perhaps matches TRBD1 (7 bases). This CDR3 is 15 amino acids long. Germline V lookup: CDR1 SGDLS, CDR2 YYNGEE.

This clonotype was counted at least ten times. The J gene is TRBJ2-5, the V gene TRBV11-2, with D possibly TRBD1 on 6 matching bases. Trimming cost V 3 bases and J 5 bases, with 19 bases left between them. Per the germline V gene, CDR1 is SGHAT and CDR2 is FQNNGV. The CDR3 contains 16 residues. The CDR3 DNA is TGTGCCAGCAGCTTCGAACGACAGGCCTTGATCGAGACCCAGTACTTC. Translation gives CASSFERQALIETQYF.

The chain has TRBV5-6 and TRBJ2-5, with unresolved D. V lost 6 bases and J 2 bases, leaving 11 bases between the germline ends. The CDR3 is 13 amino acids. CDR1 SGHDT and CDR2 YYEEEE come from the germline V gene. The CDR3: CASIGGTQETQYF. In DNA, the CDR3 is TGTGCCAGCATTGGCGGAACTCAAGAGACCCAGTACTTC.

At least ten counts were recorded for this clonotype. The V call is TRBV29-1, the J call TRBJ1-1, with TRBD1 matching 8 bases. The CDR3 is made up of 13 amino acids. Germline V gene lookup returns CDR1 SQVTM and CDR2 ANQGSEA. The V and J ends lost 7 bases and 1 base, in that order; junction bases with no gene match: 5. The CDR3 loop is CSATGTGNTEAFF. DNA for the CDR3: TGCAGCGCCACAGGGACAGGGAACACTGAAGCTTTCTTT.

Worth noting for this clonotype: This may be a read error, as it is one base from a much larger clone. The DNA of the CDR3 is TGCAGCGAAAGGACAGAGACAAACACCATATATTTT. Amino acids: CSERTETNTIYF. The genes are TRBV29-1 and TRBJ1-3; possibly TRBD1 for D (6 bases). Germline CDR1 SQVTM, CDR2 ANQGSEA. The CDR3 spans 12 residues. V dropped 7 bases and J dropped 6 bases, with 13 bases sitting between them.

The CDR3 DNA reads as TGTGCCAGCAGCCCGGTGAGGAGTACTGAAGCTTTCTTT. Amino acid sequence: CASSPVRSTEAFF. The J gene is TRBJ1-1, the V gene TRBV9; no firm D call. This CDR3 spans 13 amino acids. CDR1 and CDR2 from the germline V gene are SGDLS and YYNGEE. V was shortened by 4 bases and J by 5 bases, with 12 bases between the two germline ends.

J is TRBJ2-3 and V is TRBV5-5; TRBD2 agrees at 12 bases. CDR1 is SGHKS and CDR2 is YYEKEE in the germline V gene (reference sequence). J gave up 3 bases and V 4 bases, and 9 bases lay outside the gene matches. The CDR3 consists of 17 residues. In DNA form, the CDR3 reads TGTGCCAGCAGCCAATATTCTAGCGGGAGGGCAACAGATACGCAGTATTTT. Its protein product is CASSQYSSGRATDTQYF.

In DNA form, the CDR3 reads TGTGCCAGCAGTTTTCGACTAGCGGGGGTCTACAATGAGCAGTTCTTC. It encodes CASSFRLAGVYNEQFF. The chain has TRBV6-5 and TRBJ2-1, with TRBD2 identical over 12 bases. The CDR3 totals 16 residues. In germline, CDR1 is MNHEY, CDR2 SVGAGI. Trimming cost V 4 bases and J 3 bases; bases outside gene matches: 4.

This clonotype was observed at least ten times. The V call is TRBV10-3, the J call TRBJ1-5, with TRBD1 identical over 9 bases. Germline values: CDR1 ENHRY, CDR2 SYGVKD. Germline trimming cut 2 bases from V and 9 bases from J; bases unmatched to any gene: 5. CDR3 length: 14 amino acids. This CDR3 is CAISEEQGALPQHF. The DNA for the CDR3 is TGTGCCATCAGTGAGGAACAGGGGGCACTGCCCCAGCATTTT.

Only a few counts were recorded for this clonotype. The gene calls are TRBV6-2 or TRBV6-3 and TRBJ1-3, with no clear D. CDR1 MNHEY and CDR2 SVGEGT come from the germline V gene. The CDR3 has 16 amino acids. V was trimmed by 6 bases and J by 0 bases, leaving 15 bases between them. The CDR3: CASRRLQVLSGNTIYF. CDR3 coding DNA: TGTGCCAGCAGAAGACTTCAGGTTCTCTCTGGAAACACCATATATTTT.

This clonotype has at least ten counts. One end of the junction is discordant with germline, which a read error may explain. The V and J genes are TRBV29-1 and TRBJ1-2, with D maybe TRBD1 (5 bases). The germline CDR1 and CDR2 sequences are SQVTM and ANQGSEA. This CDR3 is built from 9 residues. In DNA form, the CDR3 reads TGCAGCGTCGGGGGGTTTTCGCCCTTC. Its translation: CSVGGFSPF.

In its sample, this clonotype was seen many times. The chain joins TRBV6-1 to TRBJ2-5, with a tentative D call TRBD1 (5 bases). Trimming left V 2 bases short and J 10 bases short, with 17 bases between. This CDR3 has 14 residues. The V gene's germline CDR1 is MNHNS and CDR2 SASEGT. CDR3 nucleotides: TGTGCCAGCAGTGAACAGGGCAGCCCCTCGGACCAGTACTTC. Protein sequence: CASSEQGSPSDQYF.

This clonotype was seen only once. The CDR3 region has the DNA TGTGCCAGCACAACTGGAAACACCATATATTTT. Its translation: CASTTGNTIYF. V is TRBV28 and J is TRBJ1-3; D not resolved. CDR3 size: 11 residues. The germline CDR1 and CDR2 sequences are MDHEN and SYDVKM. The germline V and J ends were trimmed by 7 bases and 2 bases, with 3 bases remaining between them.

J is TRBJ1-2 and V is TRBV12-3 or TRBV12-4; the D gene is possibly TRBD1 (6 bases). The CDR3 consists of 12 residues. V lost 7 bases to trimming and J lost 4 bases, with 10 bases between them. The DNA for the CDR3 is TGTGCCAGCAAGACAGGCAGCTATGGCTACACCTTC. Its protein is CASKTGSYGYTF.

As regards this clonotype: This could be a read error, since a much larger clone is one nucleotide away. The rearrangement links TRBV20-1 to TRBJ1-1; D gene uncertain. The CDR3 has 12 residues. Germline V lookup: CDR1 DFQATT, CDR2 SNEGSKA (reference sequence). Written as DNA, the CDR3 is TGCAGTACTAGAGAGAGTCGGGATGAAGCTTTCTTT. It is translated as CSTRESRDEAFF.

The CDR3 spells CASSQSSGRSYGYTF. The CDR3 nucleotides read TGTGCCAGCAGCCAATCTTCGGGGAGAAGCTATGGCTACACCTTC. This sequence joins TRBV16 and TRBJ1-2, with no clear D. Between the trimmed V and J ends, which lost 0 bases and 4 bases, there was a span of 12 bases. CDR3 length: 15 amino acids. The germline V gene encodes CDR1 KGHSY and CDR2 FQNENV.

The chain carries TRBV29-1 and TRBJ1-2; possible D gene TRBD1, 6 bases. The CDR3 has 12 residues. Trimming took 4 bases from V and 7 from J, leaving 13 bases between them. CDR1 and CDR2 from the germline V gene are SQVTM and ANQGSEA. Here the CDR3 reads CSVVWGLGGYTF. The CDR3 region has the DNA TGCAGCGTTGTATGGGGGCTCGGTGGCTACACCTTC.

This chain links TRBV9 with TRBJ1-3, with D perhaps matching TRBD1 (5 bases). The CDR3 is 18 residues long. V shed 0 bases and J shed 0 bases, with 16 bases lying between them. The germline V gene has CDR1 SGDLS and CDR2 YYNGEE. In DNA, the CDR3 is TGTGCCAGCAGCGTAGGGGGCGGGAGTACCGTCTCTGGAAACACCATATATTTT. Protein product: CASSVGGGSTVSGNTIYF.

V and J are TRBV7-9 and TRBJ1-5; D is possibly TRBD1 (5 bases). The CDR3 runs to 16 residues. Germline-derived CDR1 and CDR2 are SEHNR and FQNEAQ (reference sequence). V was pared by 3 bases and J by 5 bases, with 17 bases between. In DNA, the CDR3 is TGTGCCAGCAGCTTCTCAGGGATCGGTTCTGATCAGCCCCAGCATTTT. Translating gives CASSFSGIGSDQPQHF.

The table lists this clonotype with many counts. This sequence joins TRBV20-1 and TRBJ1-1, with D hard to call. V was trimmed by 5 bases and J by 1 base, leaving 11 bases between them. Germline assignment: CDR1 DFQATT and CDR2 SNEGSKA (reference sequence). The CDR3 extends over 13 amino acids. The CDR3 DNA reads as TGCAGTGCTCCCCTGGGGTCGAACACTGAAGCTTTCTTT. Amino acid sequence: CSAPLGSNTEAFF.

V and J are TRBV5-1 and TRBJ2-2; no clear D gene. The CDR3 sequence is 14 residues long. Germline CDR1 and CDR2: SGHRS and YFSETQ. Between the trimmed V and J ends, which lost 4 bases and 5 bases, there was a span of 12 bases. DNA of the CDR3: TGCGCCAGCAGCCAAGCACCAGGAACCGGGGAGCTGTTTTTT. It specifies CASSQAPGTGELFF.

The chain couples TRBV10-3 to TRBJ2-3, with 12 bases fitting TRBD1. V lost 6 bases, J lost 2 bases, and 6 bases stayed unmatched. Germline V lookup: CDR1 ENHRY, CDR2 SYGVKD. The CDR3 contains 16 residues. As DNA, the CDR3 is TGTGCCATCAGCCAGGGACAGGGGGCCCACACAGATACGCAGTATTTT. Protein product: CAISQGQGAHTDTQYF.

The chain links TRBV12-5 to TRBJ2-7; D uncertain. The CDR3 is 16 residues long. V lost 2 bases and J 0 bases, leaving 14 bases between the germline ends. Germline loops: CDR1 LGHNT, CDR2 FRNRAP. CDR3 DNA sequence: TGTGCTAGTGGTTTGTGGGTAGCTTCCCCCTCCTACGAGCAGTACTTC. Its protein is CASGLWVASPSYEQYF.

This clonotype has ten or more counts. The chain has TRBV9 and TRBJ1-5; D unclear. Trimming took 0 bases from V and 0 from J, leaving 7 bases between them. Germline-derived CDR1 and CDR2 are SGDLS and YYNGEE. The CDR3 loop spans 15 amino acids. The CDR3 spells CASSVERDSNQPQHF. The DNA for the CDR3 is TGTGCCAGCAGCGTAGAGCGCGATAGCAATCAGCCCCAGCATTTT.

This clonotype was detected many times. This rearrangement joins TRBV19 to TRBJ2-2; D remains ambiguous. The CDR3 runs 15 residues. Germline lookup yields CDR1 LNHDA and CDR2 SQIVND (reference sequence). The V end was cut by 1 base, the J end by 3 bases, with 9 bases between. Here the CDR3 reads CASSIVNRHTGELFF. The CDR3 coding sequence is TGTGCCAGTAGTATAGTTAACAGACACACCGGGGAGCTGTTTTTT.